Following are 6 T cell receptor beta chains from one sample sequenced in a study of persistence of HIV-infected CD4 T cells. Sequencing used immunoSEQ version 4 in survey mode. Clones were read by immunoSEQ multiplex PCR, and TCRdb kept only the in-frame ones, dropping some. The repertoire includes 40,000 or so clones, 70% to 90% of them detected once, and 0.85% to 1.3% sits in the top ten. Anti-CD3/anti-CD28 beads served as a nonspecific positive control stimulus. CD4+ T cells upregulating both CD40 ligand and CD69 were sorted as responding cells. No cognate antigen is known for these TCRs. The starting material was CD4+ T cells sorted from PBMCs after approximately 19-hour stimulation, obtained from a patient who received antiretroviral therapy. The source is an adult man with HIV who was CMV-seropositive.

This chain links TRBV3-1 (or the pseudogene TRBV3-2) with TRBJ1-3, with D possibly TRBD1 on 5 matching bases. Trimming took 1 base from V and 2 from J, leaving 9 bases between them. The germline gives CDR1 LGHDT, CDR2 YNNKEL (reference sequence). The CDR3 has 15 amino acids. CDR3 region: CASSQVRGAGNTIYF. As DNA, the CDR3 is TGTGCCAGCAGCCAAGTGAGGGGTGCTGGAAACACCATATATTTT.

CDR3 in DNA: TGTGCCAGCAGCTTAACACCTCAGCCCCAGCATTTT. Translation: CASSLTPQPQHF. The V gene is TRBV7-9, the J gene TRBJ1-5; D remains unclear. CDR3 size: 12 residues. Germline values: CDR1 SEHNR, CDR2 FQNEAQ (reference sequence). Trimming left V 2 bases short and J 6 bases short, with 5 bases between.

This chain connects TRBV24-1 to TRBJ2-7, with D possibly matching TRBD2 (6 bases). Trimming removed 4 bases at V and 1 base at J, with 10 bases between. The CDR3 is 14 amino acids. Looked up from germline, CDR1 is KGHDR and CDR2 is SFDVKD. CDR3 in amino acids: CATSEGGPSYEQYF. The CDR3 DNA reads as TGTGCCACCAGTGAGGGGGGACCTTCCTACGAGCAGTACTTC.

This chain uses TRBV6-5 with TRBJ2-7; 7 positions agree with TRBD2. This CDR3 comprises 12 residues. Trimming removed 6 bases from V and 3 bases from J; junction bases left unmatched: 2. The germline gives CDR1 MNHEY, CDR2 SVGAGI. The CDR3 region is CASRGGIYEQYF. Here the CDR3 DNA reads TGTGCCAGCAGGGGGGGGATCTACGAGCAGTACTTC.

The chain uses TRBV19 and TRBJ2-1; D unclear. This CDR3 is 15 amino acids long. Deletions cut 1 base from V and 6 bases from J, with 13 bases between. Germline V lookup: CDR1 LNHDA, CDR2 SQIVND (reference sequence). The CDR3 DNA reads as TGTGCCAGTAGTATAGTCGCCTTCGGTGGCAATGAGCAGTTCTTC. It encodes CASSIVAFGGNEQFF.

CDR3: CASRASYGGAGEQYF. The DNA of the CDR3 is TGTGCCAGCCGCGCTTCTTATGGAGGGGCGGGCGAGCAGTACTTC. This chain links TRBV6-5 with TRBJ2-7, with a tentative D call TRBD2 (6 bases). The CDR3 extends over 15 amino acids. Trimming removed 8 bases from V and 6 bases from J, with 23 bases in between. Per the germline V gene, CDR1 is MNHEY and CDR2 is SVGAGI.